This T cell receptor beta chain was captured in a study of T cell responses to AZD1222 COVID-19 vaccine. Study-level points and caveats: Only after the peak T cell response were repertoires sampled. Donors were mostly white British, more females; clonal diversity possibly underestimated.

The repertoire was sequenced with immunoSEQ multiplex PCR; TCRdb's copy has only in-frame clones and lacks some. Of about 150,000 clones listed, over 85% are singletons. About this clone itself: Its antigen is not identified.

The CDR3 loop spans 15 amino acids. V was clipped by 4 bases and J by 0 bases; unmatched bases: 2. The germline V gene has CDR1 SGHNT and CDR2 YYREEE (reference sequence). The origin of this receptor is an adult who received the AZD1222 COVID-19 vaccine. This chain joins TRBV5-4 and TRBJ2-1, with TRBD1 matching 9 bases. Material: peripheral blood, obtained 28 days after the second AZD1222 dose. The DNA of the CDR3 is TGTGCCAGCAGCCGACAGGGGGGCTCCTACAATGAGCAGTTCTTC. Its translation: CASSRQGGSYNEQFF. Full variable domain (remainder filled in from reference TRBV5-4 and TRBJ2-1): ETGVTQSPTHLIKTRGQQVTLRCSSQSGHNTVSWYQQALGQGPQFIFQYYREEENGRGNFPPRFSGLQFPNYSSELNVNALELDDSALYLCASSRQGGSYNEQFFGPGTRLTVL.